This is a list of T cell receptor beta chains from one sample in a study of blood T cells in healthy people across ages. TCRdb reprocessed the 5' RACE reads via MiXCR and lists one record per CDR3 protein. Here the sample spans hundreds of thousands of distinct CDR3 sequences, 49% being singletons. Sequences were obtained from blood. These receptors originate from a woman aged 60-75 years in good health. CDR3s include the opening cysteine and the closing phenylalanine or tryptophan. The D gene is left open where the match is weak. Clone size is stated in some rows and not others, as once, few, many or a class when expanded.

few	TRBD1	TRBV10-3	TRBJ2-1	TGTGCCATCAGTCGACAGGGCAGCACCTACAATGAGCAGTTCTTC	CAISRQGSTYNEQFF
few	TRBD1	TRBV5-1	TRBJ2-7	TGCGCCAGCATGGGGGGCACAGGGGGCTCCTACGAGCAGTACTTC	CASMGGTGGSYEQYF
-	-	TRBV28	TRBJ2-1	TGTGCCAGCAGTTCGCAGCGGGCAAAGCGATCTAATGAGCAGTTCTTC	CASSSQRAKRSNEQFF
-	TRBD1	TRBV2	TRBJ2-7	TGTGCCAGCAGCCAGGACAGGGGACTCTACGAGCAGTACTTC	CASSQDRGLYEQYF
many	TRBD1	TRBV7-2	TRBJ2-7	TGTGCCAGCAGCCAGGGGACAGGGGCCTACGAGCAGTACTTC	CASSQGTGAYEQYF
-	-	TRBV2	TRBJ2-5	TGTGCCAGCAGTGGAGGGAACAGGCAGGAGACCCAGTACTTC	CASSGGNRQETQYF
-	-	TRBV7-2	TRBJ2-1	TGTGCCAGCAGCTTAGTAAAGACTGGACCGAGAAGACAGTTCTTC	CASSLVKTGPRRQFF
-	TRBD1	TRBV25-1	TRBJ1-2	TGTGCCAGCGGTGAAATCGGGGGGACAGAACTCTATGGCTACACCTTC	CASGEIGGTELYGYTF
-	TRBD2	TRBV11-2	TRBJ2-1	TGTGCCAGCAGCTTTCGACTAGCAGGAAGCTCCTACAATGAGCAGTTCTTC	CASSFRLAGSSYNEQFF
-	-	TRBV2	TRBJ2-1	TGTGCCGGCAGTGTGGAGGGGCGTAATGAGCAGTTCTTC	CAGSVEGRNEQFF
few	TRBD1	TRBV6-1	TRBJ1-3	TGTGCCAGCAGTGACCGGGACAGGGGATCAGTAAACACCATATATTTT	CASSDRDRGSVNTIYF
few	TRBD2	TRBV7-2	TRBJ2-1	TGTGCCAGCAGCAAACTAGCGGGAGATTGGGAGCAGTTCTTC	CASSKLAGDWEQFF
-	TRBD1	TRBV20-1	TRBJ1-2	TGCAGTGTTTTGTCCCCGGGACAGGGAAACTATGGCTACACCTTC	CSVLSPGQGNYGYTF
few	-	TRBV3-1	TRBJ2-5	TGTGCCAGCAGCCACCCGTTGGGGAGTGAGACCCAGTACTTC	CASSHPLGSETQYF
-	TRBD2	TRBV4-3	TRBJ2-5	TGCGCCAGCAGCCAAGATGGGCGGGAGGCCAAGTACTTC	CASSQDGREAKYF
-	TRBD2	TRBV25-1	TRBJ2-7	TGTGCCAGCAGGGGACTAGCGGGAGACCACGAGCAGTACTTC	CASRGLAGDHEQYF
-	-	TRBV5-1	TRBJ2-3	TGCGCCAGCAGTTCAGGGGAATTCACAGATACGCAGTATTTT	CASSSGEFTDTQYF
-	-	TRBV2	TRBJ1-5	TGTGCCAGCAGCACGGGTACCGCGAGCAATCAGCCCCAGCATTTT	CASSTGTASNQPQHF
-	-	TRBV3-1	TRBJ2-3	TGTGCCAGCAGCTTCGGCACTTGGACCACAGATACGCAGTATTTT	CASSFGTWTTDTQYF
-	TRBD2	TRBV4-2	TRBJ2-5	TGTGCCAGCAGCCAAGGACTAGCGGGAGCGGGGCCCTCCAATGAGCAGTACTTC	CASSQGLAGAGPSNEQYF
-	TRBD2	TRBV15	TRBJ2-7	TGTGCCACCAGCAGGCTGGGTAGCGGGAGCTCCTACGAGCAGTACTTC	CATSRLGSGSSYEQYF
-	TRBD1	TRBV12-3/TRBV12-4	TRBJ2-7	TGTGCCAGCAGTTCGACCTATTTAGGGACAGGAGACACCTACGAGCAGTACTTC	CASSSTYLGTGDTYEQYF
few	TRBD1	TRBV20-1	TRBJ1-5	TGCAGTGCCAAGGAAGGGGGCAATGGCAATCAGCCCCAGCATTTT	CSAKEGGNGNQPQHF
-	-	TRBV29-1	TRBJ1-1	TGCAGCGTCAGGATAGGGGGGACGGCTGAAGCTTTCTTT	CSVRIGGTAEAFF
few	-	TRBV3-1	TRBJ2-7	TGTGCCAGCAGCCCCCCCCGGGGAGCCGAGCAGTACTTC	CASSPPRGAEQYF
-	-	TRBV7-2	TRBJ2-1	TGTGCCAGCAGCTTATTGGGGGCCTACAATGAGCAGTTCTTC	CASSLLGAYNEQFF
-	-	TRBV11-2	TRBJ1-1	TGTGCCAGCAGCTTATTAGGAGGGGCCGGTAACACTGAAGCTTTCTTT	CASSLLGGAGNTEAFF
-	TRBD2	TRBV4-2	TRBJ2-3	TGTGCCTGCAGTCAGGCGGGAGTGGCGGATACGCAGTATTTT	CACSQAGVADTQYF
-	TRBD1	TRBV5-1	TRBJ1-2	TGCGCCAGCAGCTTGGGAGGAGGGGGCAACTATGGCTACACCTTC	CASSLGGGGNYGYTF
-	TRBD1	TRBV6-4	TRBJ2-1	TGTGCCAGCAGTGTAACAGGGGGCTACGAGCAGTTCTTC	CASSVTGGYEQFF
once	-	TRBV9	TRBJ1-1	TGTGCCAGCAGCGCCCGGTGGAACACTGAAGCTTTCTTT	CASSARWNTEAFF
few	-	TRBV4-2	TRBJ2-1	TGTGCCAGCAGCCAAGATACCGGTGGCAATGAGCAGTTCTTC	CASSQDTGGNEQFF
-	TRBD2	TRBV28	TRBJ2-5	TGTGCCAGCAGTTCACCACTAGCGGGACAGTACCAAGAGACCCAGTACTTC	CASSSPLAGQYQETQYF
-	-	TRBV6-5	TRBJ2-7	TGTGCCAGCAGTTACGTCGGATTCTCAACCTACGAGCAGTACTTC	CASSYVGFSTYEQYF
few	TRBD2	TRBV7-2	TRBJ2-3	TGTGCCAGCAGCGCACTAGCGGATACGCAGTATTTT	CASSALADTQYF
-	-	TRBV29-1	TRBJ1-1	TGCAGCGTGGGGGGCACGAACACTGAAGCTTTCTTT	CSVGGTNTEAFF
-	TRBD2	TRBV20-1	TRBJ2-7	TGCAGTGCATCGGGACTAGCGGGAGGCCCCAGCTCCTACAATGAGCAGTACTTC	CSASGLAGGPSSYNEQYF
-	-	TRBV5-1	TRBJ2-5	TGCGCCAGCAGCTTGGCCGGGACCGGGGATGAGACCCAGTACTTC	CASSLAGTGDETQYF
-	-	TRBV7-9	TRBJ1-1	TGTGCCAGCAGCTTAGATCCGCGGACGATGAACACTGAAGCTTTCTTT	CASSLDPRTMNTEAFF
-	-	TRBV5-1	TRBJ2-3	TGCGCCAGCAGCCCACGCCCCCCCACAGATACGCAGTATTTT	CASSPRPPTDTQYF
-	TRBD2	TRBV4-3	TRBJ2-3	TGCGCCAGCAGCCAAGAGCGGACCAGCGGGAGCCTCCGGGATACGCAGTATTTT	CASSQERTSGSLRDTQYF
-	TRBD2	TRBV12-3/TRBV12-4	TRBJ2-7	TGTGCCAGCAGTTTTAGACCGGGGGGGAAGTACTTC	CASSFRPGGKYF
-	-	TRBV28	TRBJ2-2	TGTGCCAGCAGCATTTACGGCAGGGGTGAGACCGGGGAGCTGTTTTTT	CASSIYGRGETGELFF